These 4 T cell receptor beta chains originate from one sample sequenced in a study of blood T cell repertoires in COVID-19. Here immunoSEQ multiplex PCR was the method, and the copy in TCRdb shows in-frame clones only, minus some. This sample yields approximately 330,000 clones, of which nearly 90% are seen a single time; roughly a tenth belongs to the top ten. Sequencing was performed on PBMCs or T cells enriched from blood (not recorded which). The receptors originated from a woman between 25 and 40 years old who had recovered from COVID-19.

The chain has TRBV11-2 and TRBJ2-3; D possibly corresponds to TRBD1 (7 bases). Germline CDR1 reads SGHAT; CDR2 reads FQNNGV. This CDR3 spans 15 amino acids. V was shortened by 4 bases and J by 2 bases, with 13 bases between the two germline ends. The CDR3 region is CASSSAGQTTDTQYF. The CDR3 region has the DNA TGTGCCAGCAGCTCCGCGGGACAGACCACAGATACGCAGTATTTT.

This chain links TRBV7-2 with TRBJ2-5; possible D gene TRBD1, 5 bases. Germline CDR1 SGHTA, CDR2 FQGNSA. CDR3 length: 13 residues. V was pared by 2 bases and J by 5 bases, with 9 bases between. The CDR3 reads CASSLQGHETQYF. As DNA, the CDR3 is TGTGCCAGCAGCTTACAGGGTCATGAGACCCAGTACTTC.

This clone was seen a handful of times. The chain employs TRBV4-2 and TRBJ2-4; no reliable D call. Trimming stripped 0 bases from V and 0 bases from J, with 9 bases between. This CDR3 has 16 residues. Germline loops: CDR1 LGHNA, CDR2 YNFKEQ. The CDR3, as DNA: TGTGCCAGCAGCCAAGATCCCCCAGTAGCCAAAAACATTCAGTACTTC. This codes for CASSQDPPVAKNIQYF.

This chain links TRBV23-1 with TRBJ1-5; D unclear. TRBV23-1 falls under the ORF class, with uncertain function. This CDR3 contains 15 residues. V lost 4 bases, J lost 4 bases, and 14 bases lay in between. Here the CDR3 reads CASSPGREWNQPQHF. The CDR3 DNA reads as TGCGCCAGCAGTCCTGGTAGGGAGTGGAATCAGCCCCAGCATTTT.